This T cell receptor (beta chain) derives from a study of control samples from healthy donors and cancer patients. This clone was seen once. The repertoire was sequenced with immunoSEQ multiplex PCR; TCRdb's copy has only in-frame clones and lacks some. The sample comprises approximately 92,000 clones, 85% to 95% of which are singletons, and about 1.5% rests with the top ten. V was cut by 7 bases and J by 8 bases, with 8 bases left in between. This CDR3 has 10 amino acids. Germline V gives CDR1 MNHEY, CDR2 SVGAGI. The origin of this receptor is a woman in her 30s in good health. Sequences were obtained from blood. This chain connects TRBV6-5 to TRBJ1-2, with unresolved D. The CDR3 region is CASMHGGYTF. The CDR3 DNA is TGTGCCAGCATGCATGGGGGCTACACCTTC.